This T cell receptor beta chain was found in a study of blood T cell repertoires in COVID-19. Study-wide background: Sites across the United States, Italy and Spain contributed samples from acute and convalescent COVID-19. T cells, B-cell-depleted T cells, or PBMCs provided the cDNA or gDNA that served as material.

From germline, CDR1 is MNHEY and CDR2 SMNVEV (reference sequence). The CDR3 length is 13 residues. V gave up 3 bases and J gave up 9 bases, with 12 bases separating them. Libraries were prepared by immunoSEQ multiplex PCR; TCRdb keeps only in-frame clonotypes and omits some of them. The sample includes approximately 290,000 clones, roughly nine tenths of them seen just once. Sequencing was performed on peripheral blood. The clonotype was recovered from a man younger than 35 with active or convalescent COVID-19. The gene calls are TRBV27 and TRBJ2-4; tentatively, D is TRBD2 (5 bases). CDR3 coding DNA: TGTGCCAGCAGTTTCTCTTGGGAGACCATTCAGTACTTC. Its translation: CASSFSWETIQYF.